This TCR beta chain was captured in a study of pediatric ulcerative colitis. Sequencing was at survey level. Up to 500,000 reads were sequenced per sample. Clones were read by immunoSEQ multiplex PCR, and TCRdb kept only the in-frame ones, dropping some. The sample records 59,000 or so clones, 70% to 85% being singletons. Concerning this clone itself: Its antigen is as yet unknown.

V was clipped by 4 bases and J by 7 bases; unmatched bases: 0. There are 12 residues in the CDR3. The germline V gene encodes CDR1 SGHNT and CDR2 YYREEE (reference sequence). Points from the study as a whole: A couple of rectal clonotypes were found only in ulcerative colitis patients, all of them.

The source is a boy under 18 with moderate ulcerative colitis. Sample: blood. The rearrangement joins TRBV5-4 to TRBJ2-2; TRBD2 aligns across 8 bases. The CDR3 region has the DNA TGTGCCAGCAGCCTAGCGGGCGGGGAGCTGTTTTTT. The encoded protein is CASSLAGGELFF.